This TCR beta chain was identified during a study of OX40 agonist ivuxolimab in advanced cancers. Study-level background: The costimulatory receptor OX40 (CD134) was targeted by ivuxolimab, a fully human IgG2 agonistic monoclonal antibody. Partial responses occurred in three dose-escalation patients: two with cutaneous melanoma and one with hepatocellular carcinoma. The paper covers the monotherapy dose-escalation part of the phase I ivuxolimab trial, which included N of about 56 patients. The dose-escalation cohort was around 83% male with a mean age of around 64 years, ranging from roughly 23 to 80. Among the roughly 50 dose-escalation patients, 19 had hepatocellular carcinoma, about 15 melanoma, 9 renal cell carcinoma and 9 head and neck cancer. Peripheral TCRbeta sequencing was intended to test whether TCR sequence diversity was altered and clonal T-cell expansion was caused by ivuxolimab. Prior anti-PD-1, anti-PD-L1 or anti-CTLA-4 therapy was permitted, and approximately 39% of dose-escalation patients had received checkpoint inhibitors. Intravenous ivuxolimab was administered to patients every 2 weeks at six dose levels: 0.01, 0.1, 0.3, 1.5, 3 and 10 mg/kg.

Genomic DNA was isolated from the sorted cells so that the TCRbeta CDR3 region could be sequenced. The immunoSEQ Assay was used for sequencing of TCRbeta CDR3 regions. In its TCRdb copy, this immuneACCESS table keeps in-frame sequences only and misses some clones. Where compared with another copy, unresolved V genes explain less than half of these, and the others have no known cause. The sample profile shows under 80,000 clones; 88% of them were found once. The ten largest clones add up to around 0.73% of the sample. Beyond this particular receptor, the publication reports: Low levels of normalized T-cell clonal expansion were also shown by some nonresponding patients. In the 0.1-3.0 mg/kg groups, partial responders were among the patients with the lowest normalized peripheral clonal expansion, particularly in CD8+ T cells. After ivuxolimab, more expanded clones were found on average in CD8+ T cells than in CD4+ T cells. Clonal expansion of both CD4+ and CD8+ blood T cells was observed from baseline to week 6 at doses 0.1 to 3.0 mg/kg. Antigen specificity was not determined for the clonally expanded peripheral T cells.

Points on this clone: Its recognized antigen is unknown. No much larger clonotype is one base removed from it; base qualities were not supplied.

Inclusive of the bounding cysteine and phenylalanine, the CDR3 is 14 residues long. The only DNA kept is the CDR3, 42 bases in frame from the first base. Reading the germline V gene (reference sequence) gives CDR1 MNHNY and CDR2 SVGAGI. After removal of 4 bases from V and 1 base from J, the junction retains 2 bases not matched to a gene. Patients with a history of autoimmune disease or receiving systemic immunosuppression were excluded from the trial. Peripheral blood for TCR sequencing was collected from all dose cohorts at baseline, on cycle 4 day 1, and on cycle 7 day 1. The samples were taken from a phase I, first-in-human, multicenter, open-label dose-escalation trial of ivuxolimab. Adults with locally advanced or metastatic head and neck squamous cell, hepatocellular, melanoma or renal cell carcinoma were enrolled in the trial. CD4+ and CD8+ T cells were sorted separately from peripheral blood before TCR sequencing.

This receptor was obtained from an adult with an advanced solid tumor such as melanoma, head and neck, liver or kidney cancer. This receptor chain uses TRBV6-6 and TRBJ1-2, with 8 bases in between that match TRBD1. The input for sequencing was CD4+ or CD8+ T cells sorted from blood, taken in a trial of the OX40 agonist ivuxolimab. The CDR3 has the sequence CASSSGQGNYGYTF. The DNA sequence reads TGTGCCAGCAGTTCCGGACAGGGTAACTATGGCTACACCTTC.